A single sample gave rise to the 3 T cell receptor beta chains below, sequenced in a study of OX40 agonist ivuxolimab in advanced cancers. Libraries were prepared by immunoSEQ multiplex PCR; TCRdb keeps only in-frame clonotypes and omits some of them. The data contain about 54,000 clones, around 93% of them singletons. Sequenced material: CD4+ or CD8+ T cells sorted from blood, taken in a trial of the OX40 agonist ivuxolimab. The receptors derive from an adult with an advanced solid tumor such as melanoma, head and neck, liver or kidney cancer.

This chain connects TRBV6-5 to TRBJ2-7, with TRBD1 as a possible D gene (6 bases). V was cut by 5 bases and J by 1 base, with 9 bases left in between. This CDR3 has 13 residues. CDR1 and CDR2 (germline): MNHEY, SVGAGI. This CDR3 reads CASSIGTSYEQYF. The CDR3 DNA sequence: TGTGCCAGCAGTATCGGGACATCCTACGAGCAGTACTTC.

This sequence joins TRBV19 and TRBJ2-1, with D unclear. The CDR3 runs to 11 residues. CDR1 and CDR2 (germline): LNHDA, SQIVND (reference sequence). Deletions cut 10 bases from V and 3 bases from J, with 7 bases between. The CDR3 region has the DNA TGTGCCATTTCGTACTACAATGAGCAGTTCTTC. Amino acid sequence: CAISYYNEQFF.

The chain combines TRBV19 with TRBJ2-1; the match to TRBD1 covers 7 bases. CDR3 length: 14 residues. Per the germline V gene, CDR1 is LNHDA and CDR2 is SQIVND (reference sequence). Trimming cost V 5 bases and J 8 bases; bases outside gene matches: 9. The CDR3 DNA reads TGTGCCAGTAGTCCCAGACAGGGAGTCTATGAGCAGTTCTTC. Its translation is CASSPRQGVYEQFF.